The subject of this entry is one TCR beta chain. Its antigen is unidentified. Trimming cost V 0 bases and J 3 bases; bases outside gene matches: 11. Germline CDR1 and CDR2: LGHNA and YNFKEQ. The CDR3 length is 19 residues. The data were obtained in a study of cytomegalovirus exposure and HLA in healthy donors. Notes on the study in general: Previously analyzed data showed that most TCR beta V segments were productive at a frequency of about 90% or about 30%. The authors later linked a missense DCLRE1C variant to TCR beta V- and J-gene trimming.

The PCR ran on 60 Vbeta and 13 Jbeta primers. Clones were read by immunoSEQ multiplex PCR, and TCRdb kept only the in-frame ones, dropping some. The table shows tens of thousands of clones, with about two thirds occurring only once. Sequenced material: PBMCs. This TCR derives from a woman between 40 and 50 years old in good health and CMV-seropositive. This rearrangement joins TRBV4-2 to TRBJ2-2; 9 nucleotides line up with TRBD2. The CDR3 bases are TGTGCCAGCAGCCAAGATTTGACGCGACTAGCGGTGGACACCGGGGAGCTGTTTTTT. This encodes CASSQDLTRLAVDTGELFF.